The rows below give T cell receptor beta chains drawn from one sample of a study of blood T cell repertoires in COVID-19. Libraries were prepared by immunoSEQ multiplex PCR; TCRdb keeps only in-frame clonotypes and omits some of them. This table holds 150,000 to 200,000 clones, 81% found once. The sequenced material came from peripheral blood. These receptors all come from a man in his sixties with active or convalescent COVID-19. Both conserved end residues are part of each CDR3. D genes are given only for firm matches. A clone size is listed for some rows: how often the clone was seen (once, few, many), or a class if it is expanded.

>TRBV2|-|TRBJ2-7|TRBD2
CASSRLAGDLTYEQYF
TGTGCCAGCAGTCGTCTAGCGGGCGACCTTACCTACGAGCAGTACTTC
>TRBV2|-|TRBJ1-1|-
CASSEDGGPTEAFF
TGTGCCAGCAGTGAAGACGGGGGTCCCACTGAAGCTTTCTTT
>TRBV28|-|TRBJ1-2|-
CASRRETAANYGYTF
TGTGCCAGCCGAAGGGAGACGGCTGCTAACTATGGCTACACCTTC
>TRBV10-3|-|TRBJ1-3|-
CAISDNSGNTIYF
TGTGCCATCAGTGACAACTCTGGAAACACCATATATTTT
>TRBV14|-|TRBJ2-3|TRBD2
CASSQDLLAGIDTQYF
TGTGCCAGCAGCCAAGATCTCCTAGCGGGGATAGATACGCAGTATTTT
>TRBV7-2|-|TRBJ2-1|TRBD2
CASSLPGGGDNEQFF
TGTGCCAGCAGCTTACCCGGCGGGGGAGACAATGAGCAGTTCTTC
>TRBV6-5|once|TRBJ2-7|-
CASSYSRTANSEQYF
TGTGCCAGCAGTTACTCGAGGACAGCGAACAGTGAGCAGTACTTC
>TRBV5-6|-|TRBJ1-2|TRBD1
CASSLVIGQGGFDGYTF
TGTGCCAGCAGCTTGGTTATAGGTCAGGGGGGTTTCGATGGCTACACCTTC
>TRBV19|-|TRBJ2-1|TRBD2
CASSFGLAGAGNEQFF
TGTGCCAGTAGTTTCGGACTAGCGGGGGCAGGGAATGAGCAGTTCTTC
>TRBV5-1|-|TRBJ2-5|-
CASSPTPPKETQYF
TGCGCCAGCAGCCCTACTCCACCGAAAGAGACCCAGTACTTC
>TRBV11-1|-|TRBJ2-7|-
CASSLGEATTYEQYF
TGTGCCAGCAGCTTAGGGGAGGCCACTACCTACGAGCAGTACTTC
>TRBV3-1/TRBV3-2|-|TRBJ2-7|-
CASQGSWGHEQYF
TGTGCCAGCCAGGGTAGTTGGGGCCACGAGCAGTACTTC
>TRBV6-5|-|TRBJ2-5|-
CATGSTFQETQYF
TGTGCCACAGGCTCAACGTTTCAAGAGACCCAGTACTTC
>TRBV3-1/TRBV3-2|-|TRBJ2-6|-
CASSQEPAGANVLTF
TGTGCCAGCAGCCAAGAGCCGGCTGGGGCCAACGTCCTGACTTTC
>TRBV20-1|once|TRBJ2-7|-
CSAATEYEQYF
TGCAGTGCCGCGACTGAATACGAGCAGTACTTC
>TRBV24-1|-|TRBJ1-1|TRBD1
CATSDFTGTVGAFF
TGTGCCACCAGTGATTTCACCGGGACAGTAGGAGCTTTCTTT
>TRBV29-1|-|TRBJ2-5|-
CSVALTGTETQYF
TGCAGCGTTGCACTGACAGGAACAGAGACCCAGTACTTC
>TRBV10-1|-|TRBJ2-2|-
CASRQGTGGELFF
TGCGCCAGCAGGCAGGGAACCGGCGGGGAGCTGTTTTTT
>TRBV3-1/TRBV3-2|-|TRBJ2-7|TRBD2
CASSPHQGLTYEQYF
TGTGCCAGCAGCCCCCACCAGGGACTAACCTACGAGCAGTACTTC
>TRBV2|few|TRBJ2-7|TRBD1
CASSSPGQGLYEQYF
TGTGCCAGCAGTTCTCCGGGACAGGGTCTCTACGAGCAGTACTTC
>TRBV15|-|TRBJ1-1|-
CATSRARGGTEAFF
TGTGCCACCAGCAGAGCCCGGGGAGGCACTGAAGCTTTCTTT
>TRBV4-1|-|TRBJ2-2|TRBD1
CASSQAWTGSGRELFF
TGCGCCAGCAGCCAAGCTTGGACAGGGAGTGGCCGGGAGCTGTTTTTT
>TRBV19|-|TRBJ2-1|TRBD2
CASSRAGGYNEQFF
TGTGCCAGTAGTAGGGCGGGGGGCTACAATGAGCAGTTCTTC
>TRBV9|-|TRBJ1-2|TRBD1
CASSSPDRVYGYTF
TGTGCCAGCAGCTCGCCCGACAGGGTCTATGGCTACACCTTC
>TRBV5-6|-|TRBJ2-2|TRBD2
CASSLLTSGRPKDTGELFF
TGTGCCAGCAGCCTATTGACTAGCGGGAGGCCTAAGGACACCGGGGAGCTGTTTTTT
>TRBV11-2|-|TRBJ2-1|TRBD2
CASSLSGTSGSRYNEQFF
TGTGCCAGCAGCTTATCTGGGACTAGCGGGAGTCGGTACAATGAGCAGTTCTTC
>TRBV27|-|TRBJ2-7|-
CASSLGTSLTYEQYF
TGTGCCAGCAGTTTAGGGACAAGCCTCACCTACGAGCAGTACTTC
>TRBV5-4|-|TRBJ1-4|TRBD1
CASSFTQGDEKLFF
TGTGCCAGCAGCTTCACTCAGGGGGATGAAAAACTGTTTTTT
>TRBV5-4|-|TRBJ1-2|TRBD1
CASSLAGQLSYGYTF
TGTGCCAGCAGCTTGGCGGGACAGTTAAGCTATGGCTACACCTTC
>TRBV19|once|TRBJ1-5|-
CASSLSGTPSNQPQHF
TGTGCCAGTAGTCTTTCAGGGACACCTAGCAATCAGCCCCAGCATTTT
>TRBV29-1|few|TRBJ2-7|-
CSVEVGGLYEQYF
TGCAGCGTTGAAGTTGGGGGCCTCTACGAGCAGTACTTC
>TRBV5-1|-|TRBJ1-6|TRBD1
CASSLGTGHNSPLHF
TGCGCCAGCAGCCTCGGGACAGGGCATAATTCACCCCTCCACTTT
>TRBV6-1|-|TRBJ2-7|TRBD2
CASSERRESRSSYEQYF
TGTGCCAGCAGTGAACGGCGGGAGAGCCGAAGCTCCTACGAGCAGTACTTC
>TRBV6-1|once|TRBJ2-3|TRBD1
CASSAQTGYGLRSTDTQYF
TGTGCCAGCAGTGCCCAGACAGGGTACGGCCTTCGTAGCACAGATACGCAGTATTTT
>TRBV12-3/TRBV12-4|-|TRBJ2-5|TRBD1
CASSRDRVETQYF
TGTGCCAGCAGCAGGGACAGGGTGGAGACCCAGTACTTC
>TRBV10-3|-|TRBJ2-5|TRBD2
CAISGVAGGLGETQYF
TGTGCCATCAGTGGTGTAGCGGGAGGGCTGGGCGAGACCCAGTACTTC
>TRBV7-2|-|TRBJ1-2|-
CASSLARDISIYGYTF
TGTGCCAGCAGCTTAGCCCGGGACATATCGATCTATGGCTACACCTTC
>TRBV4-1|few|TRBJ1-2|-
CASSPARGRYGYTF
TGCGCCAGCAGCCCAGCCCGGGGGAGGTATGGCTACACCTTC
>TRBV7-2|-|TRBJ1-6|-
CASSSLGRVSSPLHF
TGTGCCAGCAGCTCCCTAGGGCGGGTTAGTTCACCCCTCCACTTT
>TRBV5-1|few|TRBJ2-3|TRBD1
CASSGTGVGTDTQYF
TGCGCCAGCAGCGGGACAGGTGTTGGAACAGATACGCAGTATTTT
>TRBV28|-|TRBJ1-6|-
CASSEQNSPLHF
TGTGCCAGCAGTGAACAGAATTCACCCCTCCACTTT
>TRBV6-4|-|TRBJ2-1|-
CASSVQAPGDQFF
TGTGCCAGCAGTGTGCAGGCGCCGGGGGATCAGTTCTTC
>TRBV20-1|few|TRBJ2-1|-
CSAGSYNEQFF
TGCAGTGCAGGGAGCTACAATGAGCAGTTCTTC
>TRBV5-6|-|TRBJ1-6|TRBD1
CASSLNGQGNNSPLHF
TGTGCCAGCAGCTTAAACGGACAGGGGAATAATTCACCCCTCCACTTT
>TRBV11-2|-|TRBJ2-6|TRBD1
CASKQGSGANVLTF
TGTGCCAGCAAACAGGGGTCCGGGGCCAACGTCCTGACTTTC
>TRBV9|-|TRBJ1-2|-
CASGGEAGRDYGYTF
TGTGCCAGCGGTGGGGAGGCAGGGCGGGACTATGGCTACACCTTC
>TRBV24-1|-|TRBJ2-7|TRBD2
CATSGGQSYEQYF
TGTGCCACAAGCGGGGGCCAATCCTACGAGCAGTACTTC
>TRBV12-3/TRBV12-4|-|TRBJ2-2|-
CASSFSGAGELFF
TGTGCCAGCAGTTTTTCAGGGGCCGGGGAGCTGTTTTTT
>TRBV6-5|-|TRBJ2-7|TRBD1
CASSWGQDYEQYF
TGTGCCAGCAGTTGGGGACAGGATTACGAGCAGTACTTC
>TRBV14|-|TRBJ1-4|TRBD1
CASSQGAGTGAKLFF
TGTGCCAGCAGCCAAGGTGCCGGGACAGGGGCCAAACTGTTTTTT
>TRBV21-1|once|TRBJ2-1|-
CASSASWTSGHYNEQFF
TGTGCCAGCAGCGCATCTTGGACTAGCGGGCATTACAATGAGCAGTTCTTC
>TRBV6-5|-|TRBJ2-7|TRBD1
CASSYSGQGAVEQYF
TGTGCCAGCAGTTACTCGGGGCAGGGGGCGGTCGAGCAGTACTTC